This is a list of T cell receptor beta chains from one sample in a study of cytomegalovirus exposure and HLA in healthy donors. Sequencing used immunoSEQ multiplex PCR; TCRdb keeps in-frame clones, though not all of them. Of about 59,000 clones detected, roughly 84% appear once; the ten largest clones hold about 1.6%. Sequencing input: PBMCs. These receptors all come from a human donor in good health. The CDR3 runs from the conserved cysteine through the conserved F or W. Each record gives: D gene, J gene, V gene, clone size, CDR3 protein, CDR3 DNA. The D gene is left open where the match is weak. The size of a clone is reported for some rows only, either as once, few or many, or as a class for expanded clones.

TRBD1 TRBJ2-2 TRBV28 - CASSFTTGTGITGELFF TGTGCCAGCAGTTTTACCACCGGGACAGGGATCACCGGGGAGCTGTTTTTT
- TRBJ2-1 TRBV23-1 - CASSHLRASPNEQFF TGCGCCAGCAGTCACCTCAGGGCGTCGCCCAATGAGCAGTTCTTC
- TRBJ2-7 TRBV5-1 - CASSFSGTSYEQYF TGCGCCAGCAGCTTCAGCGGAACCTCCTACGAGCAGTACTTC
- TRBJ2-1 TRBV7-2 - CASSLSVGAAYNEQFF TGTGCCAGCAGCTTGTCCGTTGGGGCCGCCTACAATGAGCAGTTCTTC
- TRBJ2-3 TRBV13 once CASSSKASTDTQYF TGTGCCAGCAGCTCCAAAGCTAGCACAGATACGCAGTATTTT
- TRBJ1-6 TRBV12-2 - CASRNTGVENSPLHF TGTGCAAGTCGCAACACAGGGGTAGAAAATTCACCCCTCCACTTT
TRBD2 TRBJ2-7 TRBV10-3 - CAISERPGLAGGEQYF TGTGCCATCAGTGAGCGGCCGGGACTAGCGGGAGGCGAGCAGTACTTC
- TRBJ2-5 TRBV11-3 - CASSADRQETQYF TGTGCCAGCAGCGCCGACAGGCAAGAGACCCAGTACTTC
TRBD1 TRBJ2-7 TRBV14 once CASSQFGQGAFYEQYF TGTGCCAGCAGCCAATTCGGACAGGGGGCGTTCTACGAGCAGTACTTC
- TRBJ1-2 TRBV13 - CASSLEGQLFHGYTF TGTGCCAGCAGCTTAGAAGGACAGTTGTTTCATGGCTACACCTTC
- TRBJ2-2 TRBV12-5 - CASGLRDTGELFF TGTGCTAGTGGTCTACGGGACACCGGGGAGCTGTTTTTT
- TRBJ1-6 TRBV6-6 - CASSYSSELHSPLHF TGTGCCAGCAGTTACTCATCGGAGTTGCATTCACCCCTCCACTTT
- TRBJ2-5 TRBV2 once CASSEAGPGEETQYF TGTGCCAGCAGTGAAGCGGGTCCCGGAGAAGAGACCCAGTACTTC
TRBD1 TRBJ2-5 TRBV10-2 once CASSPTGVQGPQETQYF TGCGCCAGCAGTCCGACAGGGGTTCAGGGTCCCCAAGAGACCCAGTACTTC
TRBD1 TRBJ1-1 TRBV9 - CASSVRALTGGLNTEAFF TGTGCCAGCAGCGTCAGAGCGTTGACAGGGGGCTTGAACACTGAAGCTTTCTTT
- TRBJ2-1 TRBV6-5 once CASSSHNRFNEQFF TGTGCCAGCAGTTCCCACAACAGATTCAATGAGCAGTTCTTC
- TRBJ2-7 TRBV30 - CAWSVSIYYEQYF TGTGCCTGGAGTGTGAGTATCTACTACGAGCAGTACTTC